These 10 T cell receptor beta chains share one sample of origin, sequenced in a study of immune evolution from preneoplasia to lung adenocarcinoma. Only in-frame clones appear in the TCRdb table, and some are missing; sequencing was by immunoSEQ multiplex PCR. The data show 9,200 or so clones, roughly 80% seen once. The sequencing sample was made of FFPE minimally invasive lung adenocarcinoma tissue. The origin of the receptors is an older donor with lung adenocarcinoma.

The V gene is TRBV27, the J gene TRBJ2-3; 10 bases are shared with TRBD2. From germline, CDR1 is MNHEY and CDR2 SMNVEV (reference sequence). The J segment lost 2 bases and the V segment lost 6 bases, leaving 2 bases of the junction unmatched. The CDR3 spans 14 residues. This chain's CDR3 is CASRGTSDTDTQYF. CDR3 DNA: TGTGCCAGCAGGGGGACTAGCGACACAGATACGCAGTATTTT.

In its sample, this clone was seen a few times. The chain couples TRBV6-6 to TRBJ1-2; no firm D call. There are 11 residues in the CDR3. Germline values: CDR1 MNHNY, CDR2 SVGAGI (reference sequence). Trimming took off 8 bases at V and 7 bases at J, with 11 bases between the two ends. The chain's CDR3 is CASEAGGGYTF. For the CDR3, the DNA is TGTGCCAGCGAGGCAGGCGGTGGCTACACCTTC.

V and J are TRBV2 and TRBJ1-2, with D unclear. Germline V lookup: CDR1 SNHLY, CDR2 FYNNEI. There are 14 residues in the CDR3. V dropped 6 bases and J dropped 4 bases, with 15 bases sitting between them. CDR3 loop: CASSDSTGLYGYTF. The DNA of the CDR3 is TGTGCCAGCAGCGACTCGACTGGGCTCTATGGCTACACCTTC.

The chain recombines TRBV18 with TRBJ2-3, with D perhaps TRBD1 (5 bases). This CDR3 region has 13 residues. Germline values: CDR1 KGHSH, CDR2 LQKENI. V gave up 5 bases and J gave up 3 bases, with 9 bases separating them. CDR3 region: CASSTRETDTQYF. CDR3 bases: TGTGCCAGCTCAACCAGGGAAACAGATACGCAGTATTTT.

This chain joins TRBV7-2 and TRBJ1-1; the D gene is possibly TRBD1 (5 bases). CDR3 length: 17 residues. V was trimmed by 5 bases and J by 2 bases, leaving 21 bases between them. Germline V CDR1 and CDR2: SGHTA, FQGNSA. The DNA for the CDR3 is TGTGCCAGCAGCGACCGGAGGGTAGGGGTTCTTAACACTGAAGCTTTCTTT. Translating gives CASSDRRVGVLNTEAFF.

This chain connects TRBV10-1 to TRBJ2-7; 7 nucleotides match TRBD1. CDR1 and CDR2 from the germline V gene are WNHNN and SYGVQD (reference sequence). The CDR3 is 13 amino acids. With V trimmed by 10 bases and J by 2 bases, 8 bases remained unmatched. The CDR3 sequence is CATIRDSPYEQYF. CDR3 DNA: TGCGCCACCATCCGGGACAGCCCCTACGAGCAGTACTTC.

CDR3 loop: CASSLVGAGGIESSYNEQFF. CDR3 in DNA: TGCGCCAGCAGCTTGGTGGGAGCGGGAGGAATCGAAAGCTCCTACAATGAGCAGTTCTTC. This chain connects TRBV5-1 to TRBJ2-1; TRBD2 matches at 9 bases. This CDR3 region has 20 residues. The V gene's germline CDR1 is SGHRS and CDR2 YFSETQ. V shed 0 bases, J shed 0 bases, and the junction held 13 bases outside the gene matches.

This chain joins TRBV6-1 and TRBJ1-1; D is perhaps TRBD1 (6 bases). The CDR3 spans 13 residues. V dropped 7 bases and J dropped 5 bases, with 14 bases sitting between them. Germline CDR1 reads MNHNS; CDR2 reads SASEGT. The CDR3 nucleotides are TGTGCCAGCACCGAGGGGGGGAGGACTGAAGCTTTCTTT. Its translation: CASTEGGRTEAFF.

This sequence joins TRBV7-3 and TRBJ2-3; D not resolved. The germline gives CDR1 SGHTA, CDR2 FQGTGA. Trimming stripped 1 base from V and 5 bases from J, with 10 bases between. The CDR3 contains 14 residues. The CDR3 region is CASSLRAFGDTQYF. DNA of the CDR3: TGTGCCAGCAGCTTAAGGGCCTTTGGAGATACGCAGTATTTT.

The chain has TRBV5-1 and TRBJ2-2; 14 bases align to TRBD2. Losses at the gene ends were 4 bases for V and 7 bases for J; bases not matched to a gene: 3. CDR3 length: 15 amino acids. The germline gives CDR1 SGHRS, CDR2 YFSETQ. Here the CDR3 DNA reads TGCGCCAGCAGCCCCGGGACTAGCGGGGGCGGGGAGCTGTTTTTT. Translating it yields CASSPGTSGGGELFF.